This T cell receptor beta chain derives from a study of blood T cell repertoires in COVID-19. The CDR3 consists of 15 residues. V lost 2 bases and J 4 bases, leaving 14 bases between the germline ends. Per the germline V gene, CDR1 is MNHEY and CDR2 is SMNVEV (reference sequence). Libraries were prepared by immunoSEQ multiplex PCR; TCRdb keeps only in-frame clonotypes and omits some of them. The table records some 340,000 clones, over 90% of them present only once. This chain links TRBV27 with TRBJ1-1; tentative D call: TRBD1 (6 bases). The TCR comes from a woman aged 30 to 39 who had been exposed to COVID-19. Sequencing input: PBMCs or T cells enriched from blood (not recorded which). The CDR3 is CASSLLERGGTEAFF. CDR3 nucleotides: TGTGCCAGCAGTTTACTCGAGAGAGGGGGCACTGAAGCTTTCTTT.